One sample yielded the 11 T cell receptor beta chains listed below, sequenced in a study of blood T cell repertoires in COVID-19. The repertoire was sequenced with immunoSEQ multiplex PCR; TCRdb's copy has only in-frame clones and lacks some. The sample lists a few hundred thousand clones; 80% to 90% were seen once. The sequenced sample was PBMCs or T cells enriched from blood (not recorded which). The receptors stem from a woman in her late teens or twenties who had recovered from COVID-19.

The chain is built from TRBV6-5 and TRBJ1-1; TRBD1 matches at 10 bases. This CDR3 has 13 amino acids. J was trimmed by 6 bases and V by 6 bases; bases with no gene match: 4. From germline, CDR1 is MNHEY and CDR2 SVGAGI. CDR3: CASRTGGRAEAFF. The CDR3 DNA sequence: TGTGCCAGCAGGACAGGGGGCCGCGCTGAAGCTTTCTTT.

V usage is TRBV10-1 and J usage is TRBJ2-7; a weak D match, TRBD2 (6 bases). CDR3 length: 13 amino acids. The V gene lost 5 bases and the J gene lost 4 bases, with 12 bases spanning the gap. Germline CDR1 is WNHNN and CDR2 is SYGVQD (reference sequence). CDR3 region: CASSPGLEYEQYF. The DNA of the CDR3 is TGCGCCAGCAGTCCGGGACTTGAATACGAGCAGTACTTC.

This clone has only one observation. The chain has TRBV4-1 and TRBJ2-7, with TRBD1 matching 12 bases. The CDR3 is 18 residues long. Germline assignment: CDR1 MGHRA and CDR2 YSYEKL. V was pared by 1 base and J by 0 bases, with 7 bases of the junction left unmatched. The CDR3 loop reads CASSQAGTGGSSSYEQYF. The DNA of the CDR3 is TGCGCCAGCAGCCAAGCCGGGACAGGGGGCTCAAGCTCCTACGAGCAGTACTTC.

The chain recombines TRBV5-5 with TRBJ1-4; D may be TRBD1 (5 bases). Germline V gene sequence: CDR1 SGHKS, CDR2 YYEKEE (reference sequence). The length of the CDR3 is 15 residues. V lost 1 base to trimming and J lost 8 bases, with 15 bases between them. In DNA, the CDR3 is TGTGCCAGCAGCTTGTTTACAGGTCTAAAGGAAAAACTGTTTTTT. This gives the protein CASSLFTGLKEKLFF.

V is TRBV7-8 and J is TRBJ1-2; D is perhaps TRBD1 (5 bases). CDR3 length: 13 residues. V was pared by 5 bases and J by 6 bases, with 13 bases between. From germline, CDR1 is SGHVS and CDR2 FQNEAQ. CDR3 sequence (DNA): TGTGCCAGCAGCAAAGGGGTTGGCGATGGCTACACCTTC. As protein: CASSKGVGDGYTF.

The chain has TRBV28 and TRBJ2-6; TRBD1 matches at 9 bases. CDR1 and CDR2 from the germline V gene are MDHEN and SYDVKM. This CDR3 has 16 amino acids. V lost 5 bases, J lost 0 bases, and 2 bases stayed unmatched. This chain's CDR3 is CASSGTGFSGANVLTF. The CDR3 DNA reads as TGTGCCAGCAGTGGGACAGGGTTCTCTGGGGCCAACGTCCTGACTTTC.

This clone was counted a single time. This chain links TRBV27 with TRBJ2-5; D possibly corresponds to TRBD1 (5 bases). V was clipped by 3 bases and J by 5 bases, with 10 bases between them. The CDR3 runs to 13 residues. From germline, CDR1 is MNHEY and CDR2 SMNVEV (reference sequence). The CDR3 is CASSFRAVETQYF. CDR3 DNA: TGTGCCAGCAGTTTCAGGGCTGTGGAGACCCAGTACTTC.

V usage is TRBV18 and J usage is TRBJ2-3, with 9 bases that match TRBD2. Germline V gene sequence: CDR1 KGHSH, CDR2 LQKENI. This CDR3 spans 15 amino acids. Germline trimming cut 4 bases from V and 2 bases from J; bases unmatched to any gene: 4. The CDR3: CASSQTSGTTDTQYF. Here the CDR3 DNA reads TGTGCCAGCTCACAGACTAGCGGAACCACAGATACGCAGTATTTT.

The CDR3 coding sequence is TGTGCCAGTAGTATTGGGGGGGGCACGGATGAGCAGTTCTTC. Translation gives CASSIGGGTDEQFF. The rearrangement uses TRBV19 and TRBJ2-1; D is possibly TRBD2 (7 bases). Germline V CDR1 and CDR2: LNHDA, SQIVND (reference sequence). The ends were cut back, 3 bases at V and 8 bases at J, with 14 bases in the middle. The CDR3 sequence is 14 residues long.

The rearrangement uses TRBV3-1 (or the pseudogene TRBV3-2) and TRBJ2-2; 8 bases map to TRBD1. V lost 4 bases, J lost 5 bases, and 3 bases stayed unmatched. Germline assignment: CDR1 LGHDT and CDR2 YNNKEL (reference sequence). This CDR3 has 14 residues. CDR3 nucleotides: TGTGCCAGCAGCCTCGGACAGGGAACCGGGGAGCTGTTTTTT. Translation gives CASSLGQGTGELFF.

This chain connects TRBV27 to TRBJ1-2; tentative D call: TRBD1 (5 bases). Looked up from germline, CDR1 is MNHEY and CDR2 is SMNVEV (reference sequence). Trimming took 7 bases from V and 2 from J, leaving 11 bases between them. The CDR3 length is 13 residues. As DNA, the CDR3 is TGTGCCAGCAAAGCCGGGGGGAACTATGGCTACACCTTC. It codes for CASKAGGNYGYTF.